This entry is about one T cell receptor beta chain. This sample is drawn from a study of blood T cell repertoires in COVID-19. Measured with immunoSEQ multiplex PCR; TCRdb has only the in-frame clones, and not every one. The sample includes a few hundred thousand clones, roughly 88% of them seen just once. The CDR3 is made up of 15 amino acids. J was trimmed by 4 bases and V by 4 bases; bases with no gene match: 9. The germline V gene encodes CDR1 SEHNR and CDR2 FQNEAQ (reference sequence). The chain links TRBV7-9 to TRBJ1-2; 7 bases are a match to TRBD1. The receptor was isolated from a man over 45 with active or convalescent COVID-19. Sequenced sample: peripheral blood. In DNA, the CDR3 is TGTGCCAGCAGCTACTTAGACAGGGTAACCTATGGCTACACCTTC. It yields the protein CASSYLDRVTYGYTF.